The present T cell receptor (beta chain) was sequenced within a study of long-term antiretroviral therapy in people with HIV (dated by TCRdb to the early 2020s). For the study in its entirety: Collection of the earliest samples took place about a decade ahead of the 2015 WHO recommendation for immediate ART, at a time when ART was typically delayed until CD4 counts fell. A retrospective serial study tested whether changes in peripheral blood TRB repertoire composition and diversity were associated with ART initiation and durable HIV suppression. From some 33 adults with confirmed HIV infection, the cohort provided approximately 190 cryopreserved PBMC samples, gathered serially across a mean of about six years (range 1-12). Of the roughly 30 participants with HIV, some 12 were female. No cross-contamination during QIAcube processing turned up in test extractions that ran a monoclonal T-cell line alongside 33 polyclonal samples. General study outcomes and caveats: Unsorted PBMC were profiled instead of sorted CD4+ and CD8+ T cells because pre-ART samples had limited cell numbers. Since PBMC availability was limited, sequencing covered only the TCR beta chain, with no alpha chain pairing. CDR3 length ranges in HIV repertoires were narrower than in controls, and network structure suggested an antigen-experienced repertoire with only a slight naive shift after ART. The repertoire was dominated across all time points by expanded TRB clones identified before ART initiation, although this dominance was seen to fluctuate and to decrease in many PLHIV after ART. Inferences about post-ART repertoire changes were limited because no data were available on ART adherence, viral resistance or therapy changes. The samples span the years 2004 to 2017, and the ART regimens used at that time may not be as effective as current regimens. Starting ART was linked to a significant rise in TRB diversity, yet even after long-term ART the diversity remained significantly lower than in transplant donor controls.

A single count supports this clone. Its antigen remains undetermined. Base qualities are not at hand, and no much larger clone is one base apart. The immunoSEQ hsTCRB v3.0 assay was used at survey level resolution for TRB variable region sequencing. The targeted TRB sequencing depth was roughly 40,000-55,000 T-cell genomes per sample. Pooled TRB libraries were sequenced on an Illumina MiSeq with a v3 150-cycle kit. Per the source publication's procedure: Repertoire analysis ran in R within a reproducible Nextflow workflow covering QC, data transformation and analysis. LymphoSeq2, an R package for exploring AIRR-Seq data, was used to implement the custom analyses. Four samples yielding fewer than 5000 total TRB sequences were excluded, leaving approximately 200 analyzed HIV repertoires. Among the approximately 190 HIV repertoires that were kept, 59 were collected before ART initiation and roughly 130 were collected after ART initiation. Each repertoire was downsampled to 5000 TRB nucleotide sequences, and summary statistics were averaged across 100 downsampling iterations. Only TRB sequences with CDR3 regions of at least seven amino acids were retained for analysis. Diversity was assessed using a clonality score derived from Shannon entropy and using the Gini coefficient. In the repertoire networks, any two of the top 5000 CDR3 amino acid sequences were linked whenever the two sequences differed by an edit distance of one. GLIPH2 predicted antigen specificity groups and MHC restriction for TRB CDR3 amino acid sequences. Known CMV, EBV, HIV or tissue antigen associations were flagged by matching CDR3 amino acid sequences against VDJdb and McPAS-TCR. Pre-ART, post-ART and control groups were compared with Wilcoxon signed-rank tests and Holm-Bonferroni correction. TCRdb retrieved this table from immuneACCESS and kept in-frame rearrangements only. Not all clones are present; in checked studies, unresolved V genes account for under half, and no reason is known for the remainder. The V and J calls and clone size were taken over from that table, and D and trimming were inferred from the DNA. The sample table shows roughly 29,000 clones, and more than 80% are seen once. The leading ten clones occupy roughly 7.5% of the sample.

To be included, a participant needed at least one PBMC sample from before ART initiation plus at least two post-ART samples. All participants with HIV were treated in the United States of America. Before DNA extraction, cryopreserved samples of roughly 0.85-11 million PBMC were thawed and then washed. At the time of the earliest PBMC sample for each participant with HIV, ages ranged from about 20 to 54 years. PBMC samples were contributed by each participant from 1-4 timepoints before ART initiation and 2-8 timepoints after ART initiation, with a median of 7 samples. Serial HIV viral load, CD4+ T-cell count, ART history and demographic data were obtained for every participant. A Qiagen kit on a QIAcube was used to extract genomic DNA from unsorted PBMC, with samples processed in batches of 12. Taken from the germline V gene, the CDR1 and CDR2 loops are ENHRY and SYGVKD. Trimming takes 10 bases off V and 1 base off J; junction bases not matched to a gene: 8. From the cysteine up to the phenylalanine, the CDR3 has a length of 14 residues. Here the CDR3 DNA is all that survives: 42 bases in frame from base 1.

The receptor chain draws on TRBV10-3 and TRBJ2-7, and 9 junctional nucleotides match TRBD1. The clonotype comes from a middle-aged man with HIV. This sample comprised unsorted PBMCs, obtained 0.3 years after starting antiretroviral therapy. The CDR3 amino acid sequence is: CASTAGQGSYEQYF. Read as DNA, the sequence is TGTGCCAGTACCGCCGGACAGGGGTCCTACGAGCAGTACTTC.